This T cell receptor beta chain was sequenced in a study of cytotoxic CD8 clonotypes in ibrutinib-treated CLL. Whole-study context: Partial response occurred in 24 patients and complete response in 2; at median approximately 68 months, approximately 15 remained remitted and 12 progressed.

With respect to this clone: The antigen is undetermined.

Study-wide findings and caveats: Clonality at baseline surpassed age-matched healthy donors and tracked circulating CD8+ T-cell counts. Upon ibrutinib response clonality rose, and upon progression it fell back toward baseline.

Profiled with immunoSEQ multiplex PCR; TCRdb holds only in-frame clones, not every one. The sample records 50,000 to 75,000 clones, more than 70% being singletons. Germline loops: CDR1 SGHRS, CDR2 YFSETQ. The CDR3 runs to 15 residues. V shed 4 bases and J shed 2 bases, with 16 bases lying between them. Cryopreserved PBMCs yielded about 2.1 micrograms of genomic DNA for TCR beta libraries. The sequence was obtained from a human donor with chronic lymphocytic leukemia. Sequenced here: PBMCs, sampled after 12 months of ibrutinib treatment. The chain employs TRBV5-1 and TRBJ2-7, with a tentative D call TRBD2 (6 bases). The CDR3 is CASSPGAGRAYEQYF. For the CDR3, the DNA is TGCGCCAGCAGCCCCGGGGCGGGAAGGGCCTACGAGCAGTACTTC.